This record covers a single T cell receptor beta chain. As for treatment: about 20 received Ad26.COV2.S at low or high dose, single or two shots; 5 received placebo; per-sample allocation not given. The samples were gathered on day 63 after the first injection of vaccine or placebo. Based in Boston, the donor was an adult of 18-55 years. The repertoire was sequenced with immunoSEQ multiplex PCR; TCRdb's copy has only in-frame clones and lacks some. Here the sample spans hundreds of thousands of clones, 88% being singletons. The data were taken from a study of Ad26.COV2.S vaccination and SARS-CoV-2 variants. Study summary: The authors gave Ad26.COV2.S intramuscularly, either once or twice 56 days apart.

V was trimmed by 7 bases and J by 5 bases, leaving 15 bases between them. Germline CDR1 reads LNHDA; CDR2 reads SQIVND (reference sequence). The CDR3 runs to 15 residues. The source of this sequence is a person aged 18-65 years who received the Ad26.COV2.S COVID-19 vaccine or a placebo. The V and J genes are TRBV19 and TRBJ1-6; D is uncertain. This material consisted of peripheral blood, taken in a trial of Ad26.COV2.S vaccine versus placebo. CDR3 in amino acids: CASTYTAVNNSPLHF. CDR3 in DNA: TGTGCCAGTACTTATACGGCGGTAAATAATTCACCCCTCCACTTT.